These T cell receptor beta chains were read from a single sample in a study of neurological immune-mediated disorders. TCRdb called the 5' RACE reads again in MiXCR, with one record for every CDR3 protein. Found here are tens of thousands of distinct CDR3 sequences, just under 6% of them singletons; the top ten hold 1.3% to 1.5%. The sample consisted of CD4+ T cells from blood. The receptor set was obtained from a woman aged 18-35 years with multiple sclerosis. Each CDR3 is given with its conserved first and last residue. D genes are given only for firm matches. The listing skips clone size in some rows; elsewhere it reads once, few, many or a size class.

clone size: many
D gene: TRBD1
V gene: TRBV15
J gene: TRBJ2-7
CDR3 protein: CATSRDTGQGTSYEQYF
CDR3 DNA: TGTGCCACCAGCAGAGATACCGGACAGGGTACCTCCTACGAGCAGTACTTC

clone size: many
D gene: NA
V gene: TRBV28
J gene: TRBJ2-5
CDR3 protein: CASSFGTTSRETQYF
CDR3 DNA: TGTGCCAGCAGTTTCGGCACGACGTCCCGGGAGACCCAGTACTTC

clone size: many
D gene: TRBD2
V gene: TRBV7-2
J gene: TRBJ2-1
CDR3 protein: CASSLVASGGGSYNEQFF
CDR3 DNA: TGTGCCAGCAGCTTAGTGGCTAGCGGGGGCGGCTCCTACAATGAGCAGTTCTTC

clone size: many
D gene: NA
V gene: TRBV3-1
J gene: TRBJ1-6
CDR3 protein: CASRYGYGGLTSSPLHF
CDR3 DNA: TGTGCCAGCAGGTACGGATATGGGGGTCTAACGAGTTCACCCCTCCACTTT

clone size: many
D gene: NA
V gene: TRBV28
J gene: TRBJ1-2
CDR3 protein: CASKRAGYGYTF
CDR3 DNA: TGTGCCAGCAAACGAGCGGGCTATGGCTACACCTTC

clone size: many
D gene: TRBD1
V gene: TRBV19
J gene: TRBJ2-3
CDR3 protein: CASSISSGQVDTQYF
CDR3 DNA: TGTGCCAGTAGTATTTCCTCAGGACAGGTAGATACGCAGTATTTT

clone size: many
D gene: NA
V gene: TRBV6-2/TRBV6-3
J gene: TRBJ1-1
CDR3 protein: CASIKGGAYTEAFF
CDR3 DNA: TGTGCCAGCATCAAAGGAGGGGCATACACTGAAGCTTTCTTT

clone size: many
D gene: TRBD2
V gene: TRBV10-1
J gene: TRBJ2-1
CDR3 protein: CASSALAGGSNEQFF
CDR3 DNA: TGCGCCAGCAGTGCTCTTGCGGGAGGGTCCAATGAGCAGTTCTTC

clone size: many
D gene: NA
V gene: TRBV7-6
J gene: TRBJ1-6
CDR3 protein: CASSLDPPGMNSPLHF
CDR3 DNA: TGTGCCAGCAGCTTAGATCCCCCAGGGATGAATTCACCCCTCCACTTT

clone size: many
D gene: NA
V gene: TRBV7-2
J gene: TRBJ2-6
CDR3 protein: CASSLGRTPSSGANVLTF
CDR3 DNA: TGTGCCAGCAGCTTAGGCCGTACCCCATCCTCTGGGGCCAACGTCCTGACTTTC

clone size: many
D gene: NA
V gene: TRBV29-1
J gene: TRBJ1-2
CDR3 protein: CSVQPEVDSYGYTF
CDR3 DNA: TGCAGCGTTCAACCCGAAGTCGACAGTTATGGCTACACCTTC

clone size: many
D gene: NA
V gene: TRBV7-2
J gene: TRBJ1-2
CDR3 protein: CASSPEVLYGYTF
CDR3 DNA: TGTGCCAGCAGCCCCGAAGTACTCTATGGCTACACCTTC

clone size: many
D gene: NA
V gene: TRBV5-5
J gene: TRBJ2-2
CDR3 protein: CASRTNRAATGELFF
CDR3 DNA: TGTGCCAGCAGGACGAACAGGGCGGCCACCGGGGAGCTGTTTTTT

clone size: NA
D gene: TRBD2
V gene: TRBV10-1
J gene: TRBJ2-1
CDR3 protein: CASSPGAAGGYNEQFF
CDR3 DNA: TGCGCCAGCAGCCCCGGTGCGGCGGGAGGGTACAATGAGCAGTTCTTC

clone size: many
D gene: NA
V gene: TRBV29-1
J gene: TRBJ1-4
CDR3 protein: CSVEMGGGEKLFF
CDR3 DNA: TGCAGCGTTGAGATGGGGGGCGGCGAAAAACTGTTTTTT

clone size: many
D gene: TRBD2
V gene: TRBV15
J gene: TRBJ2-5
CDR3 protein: CATSRDRLALGETQYF
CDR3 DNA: TGTGCCACCAGCAGAGATAGACTAGCGTTAGGGGAGACCCAGTACTTC

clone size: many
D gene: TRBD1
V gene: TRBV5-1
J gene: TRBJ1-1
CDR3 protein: CASTRSGTGDTEAFF
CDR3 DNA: TGCGCCAGCACTCGCTCCGGGACAGGGGACACTGAAGCTTTCTTT

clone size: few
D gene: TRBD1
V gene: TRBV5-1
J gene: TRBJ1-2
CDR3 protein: CASSLPFGQGDGYTF
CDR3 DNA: TGCGCCAGCAGCTTGCCCTTTGGACAGGGGGATGGCTACACCTTC

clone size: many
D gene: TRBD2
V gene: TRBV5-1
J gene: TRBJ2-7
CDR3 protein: CASSSGTRRLEQYF
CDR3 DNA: TGCGCCAGCAGCTCCGGGACTAGACGTCTCGAGCAGTACTTC

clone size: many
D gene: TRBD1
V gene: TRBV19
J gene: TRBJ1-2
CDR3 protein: CASIRQGENYGYTF
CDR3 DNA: TGTGCCAGTATTCGACAGGGGGAAAACTATGGCTACACCTTC

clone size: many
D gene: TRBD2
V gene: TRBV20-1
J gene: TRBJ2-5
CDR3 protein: CSAREWAGAQETQYF
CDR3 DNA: TGCAGTGCTAGAGAGTGGGCGGGAGCTCAAGAGACCCAGTACTTC

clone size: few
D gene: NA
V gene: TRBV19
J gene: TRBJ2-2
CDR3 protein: CASSIWTGELFF
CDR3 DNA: TGTGCCAGTAGTATATGGACCGGGGAGCTGTTTTTT

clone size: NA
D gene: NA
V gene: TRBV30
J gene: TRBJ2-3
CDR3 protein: CAWRVLGGGSDTQYF
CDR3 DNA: TGTGCCTGGAGGGTCTTAGGGGGAGGATCAGATACGCAGTATTTT

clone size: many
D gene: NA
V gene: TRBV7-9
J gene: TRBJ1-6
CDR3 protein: CASSPSNSPLHF
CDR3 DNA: TGTGCCAGCAGCCCGAGCAATTCACCCCTCCACTTT

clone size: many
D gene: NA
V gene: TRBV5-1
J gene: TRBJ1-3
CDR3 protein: CASKDGSGNTIYF
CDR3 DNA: TGCGCCAGCAAGGATGGCTCTGGAAACACCATATATTTT

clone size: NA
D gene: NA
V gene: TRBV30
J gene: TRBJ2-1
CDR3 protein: CAWSVVNLNEQFF
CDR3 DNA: TGTGCCTGGAGTGTAGTTAATCTCAATGAGCAGTTCTTC

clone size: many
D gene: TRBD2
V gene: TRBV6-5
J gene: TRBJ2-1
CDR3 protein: CASSYSWDYGGNEQFF
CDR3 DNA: TGTGCCAGCAGTTACTCGTGGGACTATGGCGGTAATGAGCAGTTCTTC

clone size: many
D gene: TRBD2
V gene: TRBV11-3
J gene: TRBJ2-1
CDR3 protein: CASSRLTSGRAVEQFF
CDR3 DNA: TGTGCCAGCAGCCGACTGACTAGCGGGAGGGCCGTTGAGCAGTTCTTC

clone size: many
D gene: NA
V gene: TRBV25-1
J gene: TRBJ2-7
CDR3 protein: CASSLGWNEQYF
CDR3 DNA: TGTGCCAGCAGTTTGGGGTGGAACGAGCAGTACTTC

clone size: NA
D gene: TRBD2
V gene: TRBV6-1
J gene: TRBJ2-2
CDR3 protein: CASTSGGASTGELFF
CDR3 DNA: TGTGCCAGCACCTCCGGGGGGGCCTCCACCGGGGAGCTGTTTTTT

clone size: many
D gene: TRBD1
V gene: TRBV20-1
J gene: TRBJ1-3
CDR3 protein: CSARQTGAGNTIYF
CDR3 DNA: TGCAGTGCTCGTCAGACAGGGGCCGGAAACACCATATATTTT

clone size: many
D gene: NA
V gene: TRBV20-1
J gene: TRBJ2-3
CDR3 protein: CSAPGAGTDTQYF
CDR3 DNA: TGCAGTGCGCCTGGGGCGGGCACAGATACGCAGTATTTT

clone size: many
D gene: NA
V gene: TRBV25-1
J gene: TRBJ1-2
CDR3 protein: CASSEYRFVDGYTF
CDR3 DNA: TGTGCCAGCAGTGAATATCGGTTTGTTGATGGCTACACCTTC

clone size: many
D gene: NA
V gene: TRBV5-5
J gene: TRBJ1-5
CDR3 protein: CASSLGTGSSNQPQHF
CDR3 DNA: TGTGCCAGCAGCTTGGGAACAGGGAGTAGCAATCAGCCCCAGCATTTT

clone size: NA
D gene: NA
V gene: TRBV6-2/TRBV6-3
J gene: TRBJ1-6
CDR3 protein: CASTGQENSPLHF
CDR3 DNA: TGTGCCAGCACCGGTCAGGAAAATTCACCCCTCCACTTT

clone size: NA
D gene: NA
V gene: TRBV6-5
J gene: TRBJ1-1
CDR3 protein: CASSWTVNTEALF
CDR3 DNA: TGTGCCAGCAGCTGGACGGTAAACACTGAAGCTCTCTTT

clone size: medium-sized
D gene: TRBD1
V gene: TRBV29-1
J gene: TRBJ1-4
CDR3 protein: CSVEEGGTEENEKLFF
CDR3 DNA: TGCAGCGTTGAAGAGGGAGGGACAGAAGAGAATGAAAAACTGTTTTTT

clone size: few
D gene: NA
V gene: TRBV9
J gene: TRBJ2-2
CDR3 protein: CASSVYTSTGELFF
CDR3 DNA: TGTGCCAGCAGCGTTTACACCAGCACCGGGGAGCTGTTTTTT

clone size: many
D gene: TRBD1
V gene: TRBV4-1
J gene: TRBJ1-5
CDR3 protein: CASSQEGWDRGKQPQHF
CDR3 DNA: TGCGCCAGCAGCCAAGAAGGTTGGGACAGGGGTAAGCAGCCCCAGCATTTT

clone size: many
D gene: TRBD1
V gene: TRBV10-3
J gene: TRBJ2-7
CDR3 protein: CALRTGTYEQYF
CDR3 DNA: TGTGCCCTCAGGACAGGGACCTACGAGCAGTACTTC

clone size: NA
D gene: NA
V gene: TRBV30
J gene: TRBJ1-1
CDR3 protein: CAWSLGLNTEAFF
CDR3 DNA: TGTGCCTGGAGCCTAGGCTTGAACACTGAAGCTTTCTTT

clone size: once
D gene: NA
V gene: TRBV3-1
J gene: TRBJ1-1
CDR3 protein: CASSPPGLEAFF
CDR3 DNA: TGTGCCAGCAGCCCGCCTGGGCTTGAAGCTTTCTTT

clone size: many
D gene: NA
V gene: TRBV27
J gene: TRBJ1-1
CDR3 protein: CASSLPGNTEAFF
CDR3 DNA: TGTGCCAGCAGTTTACCAGGGAACACTGAAGCTTTCTTT

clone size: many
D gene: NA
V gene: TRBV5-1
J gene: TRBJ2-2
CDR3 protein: CASSTGPNTGELFF
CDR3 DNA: TGCGCCAGCAGCACCGGACCGAACACCGGGGAGCTGTTTTTT

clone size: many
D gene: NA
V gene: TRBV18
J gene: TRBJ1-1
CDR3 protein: CASSRSRGNTEAFF
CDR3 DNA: TGTGCCAGCTCACGATCGCGGGGAAACACTGAAGCTTTCTTT

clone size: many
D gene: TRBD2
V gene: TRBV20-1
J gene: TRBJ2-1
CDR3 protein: CSARDTEHGTSGGARQFF
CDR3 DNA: TGCAGTGCTAGAGATACGGAGCATGGGACTAGCGGGGGGGCGAGGCAGTTCTTC

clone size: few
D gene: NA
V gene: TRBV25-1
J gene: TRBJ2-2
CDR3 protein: CASSELIFPPGELFF
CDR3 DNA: TGTGCCAGCAGTGAATTAATTTTCCCTCCCGGGGAGCTGTTTTTT

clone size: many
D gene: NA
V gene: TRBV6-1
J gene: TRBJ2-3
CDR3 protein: CASKRGLGADTQYF
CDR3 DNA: TGTGCCAGCAAAAGGGGCTTAGGGGCAGATACGCAGTATTTT

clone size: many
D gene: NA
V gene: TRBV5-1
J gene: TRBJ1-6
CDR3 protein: CASSLERPEGPNSPLHF
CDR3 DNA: TGCGCCAGCAGCTTGGAGCGGCCAGAAGGTCCTAATTCACCCCTCCACTTT

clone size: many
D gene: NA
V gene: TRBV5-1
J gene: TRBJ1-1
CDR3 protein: CASSPTGRLNTEAFF
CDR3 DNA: TGCGCCAGCAGCCCCACGGGCCGTTTGAACACTGAAGCTTTCTTT